This T cell receptor beta chain derives from a study of blood T cells in healthy people across ages. Study-wide background: When template switching was applied, about one barcoded beta molecule was captured per two T cells.

Overall study findings and caveats: Estimated diversity that came from one million T cells was considered an underestimate.

As concerns this clonotype: What it binds is not known.

A second PCR, run for roughly 7 to 12 cycles, used a sample-barcoded 5' primer plus a J-beta primer mix. TCRdb reprocessed the 5' RACE reads via MiXCR and lists one record per CDR3 protein. The sample contains approximately 290,000 distinct CDR3 sequences, roughly 26% of which appear only once. Every sample yielded at least 6 million isolated PBMCs. The CDR3 is 13 residues long. Germline CDR1 MDHEN, CDR2 SYDVKM. V lost 2 bases, J lost 2 bases, and 3 bases lay in between. The chain uses TRBV28 and TRBJ2-2; no reliable D call. Sequencing was done on a sample of blood. The sequence came from a woman in her seventies in good health. The CDR3 spells CASSLANTGELFF. The CDR3 nucleotides read TGTGCCAGCAGTTTAGCCAACACCGGGGAGCTGTTTTTT.